This record concerns one T cell receptor beta chain sequence. Its antigen is currently unknown. The data are from a study of cytomegalovirus exposure and HLA in healthy donors. Study-wide points: In terms of immune exposure information, only CMV serostatus was available. Despite most TCR sequences being rare, some public TCRs occurred in many donors.

Amplification used 60 Vbeta primers and 13 Jbeta primers. This table comes from immunoSEQ multiplex PCR, and its TCRdb copy is limited to in-frame clones, with some not included. The table has about 140,000 clones, approximately 80% seen once. Trimming stripped 5 bases from V and 6 bases from J, with 12 bases between. This CDR3 is built from 12 residues. CDR1 SGHDT and CDR2 YYEEEE come from the germline V gene. The sequenced material came from PBMCs. This TCR was recovered from a male donor in good health and CMV-seropositive. The chain has TRBV5-6 and TRBJ2-7; the D gene is possibly TRBD1 (5 bases). Here the CDR3 reads CASRRQGFEQYF. The CDR3 coding sequence is TGTGCCAGCAGACGCCAGGGTTTCGAGCAGTACTTC.